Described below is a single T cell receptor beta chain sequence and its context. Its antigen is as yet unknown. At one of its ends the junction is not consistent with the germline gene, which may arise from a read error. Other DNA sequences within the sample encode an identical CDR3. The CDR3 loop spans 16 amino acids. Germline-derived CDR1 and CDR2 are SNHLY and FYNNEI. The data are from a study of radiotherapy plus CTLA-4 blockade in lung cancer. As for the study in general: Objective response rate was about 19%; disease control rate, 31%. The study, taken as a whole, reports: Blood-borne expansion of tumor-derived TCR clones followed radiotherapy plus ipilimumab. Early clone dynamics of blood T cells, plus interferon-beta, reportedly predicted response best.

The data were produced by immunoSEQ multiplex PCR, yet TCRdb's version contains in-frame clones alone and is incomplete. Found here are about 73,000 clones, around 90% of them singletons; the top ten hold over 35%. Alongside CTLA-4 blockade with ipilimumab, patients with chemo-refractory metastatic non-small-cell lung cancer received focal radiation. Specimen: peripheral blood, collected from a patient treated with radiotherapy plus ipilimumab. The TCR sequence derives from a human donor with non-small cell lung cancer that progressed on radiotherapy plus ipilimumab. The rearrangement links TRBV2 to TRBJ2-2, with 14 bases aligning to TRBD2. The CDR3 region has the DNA TGTGCCAGCACCGAATCGGGACTAGCGGGAGCTGGGGAGCTGTTTTTC. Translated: CASTESGLAGAGELFF. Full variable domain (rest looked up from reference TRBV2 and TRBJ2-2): EPEVTQTPSHQVTQMGQEVILRCVPISNHLYFYWYRQILGQKVEFLVSFYNNEISEKSEIFDDQFSVERPDGSNFTLKIRSTKLEDSAMYFCASTESGLAGAGELFFGEGSRLTVL.